The sample holds a few counts of the clone carrying this TCR beta chain. Its antigen is unknown. Extracted RNA was reverse transcribed into cDNA, the sequencing template. Generated by immunoSEQ multiplex PCR, the TCRdb table keeps only in-frame clones and is missing some. The sample includes approximately 59,000 clones, 40% to 50% of them seen just once. This sample was taken from a study of CD8+ T cells in alopecia areata. General study points: Elevated clonality characterized lesional scalp relative to normal scalp, particularly in alopecia totalis/universalis.

Per the germline V gene, CDR1 is SEHNR and CDR2 is FQNEAQ (reference sequence). This CDR3 comprises 16 residues. The V and J ends lost 5 bases and 6 bases respectively, with 21 bases between them. The input for sequencing was CD8+ T cells sorted from blood, taken at week 0. The genes are TRBV7-9 and TRBJ2-3; D tentatively reads TRBD1 or TRBD2 (6 bases each). This TCR came from a human donor with alopecia areata. For the CDR3, the DNA is TGTGCCAGCAGCGGAGGGACACCAGAGCGTGGCGATACGCAGTATTTT. It translates to CASSGGTPERGDTQYF.